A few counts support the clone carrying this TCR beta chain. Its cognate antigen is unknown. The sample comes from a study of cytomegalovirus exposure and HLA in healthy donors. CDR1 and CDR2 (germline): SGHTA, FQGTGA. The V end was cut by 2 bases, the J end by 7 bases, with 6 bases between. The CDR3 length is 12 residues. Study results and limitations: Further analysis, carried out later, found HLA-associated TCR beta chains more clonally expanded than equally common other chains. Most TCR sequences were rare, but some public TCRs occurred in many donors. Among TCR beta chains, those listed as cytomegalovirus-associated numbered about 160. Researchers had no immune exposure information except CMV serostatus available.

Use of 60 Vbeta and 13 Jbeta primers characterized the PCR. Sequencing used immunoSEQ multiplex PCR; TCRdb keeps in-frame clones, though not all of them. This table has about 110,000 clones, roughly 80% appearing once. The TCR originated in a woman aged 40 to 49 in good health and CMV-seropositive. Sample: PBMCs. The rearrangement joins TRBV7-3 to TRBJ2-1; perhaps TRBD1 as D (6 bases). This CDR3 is CASSLQGNEQFF. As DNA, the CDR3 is TGTGCCAGCAGCTTACAGGGGAATGAGCAGTTCTTC.